This section outlines one T cell receptor (beta chain) sequence together with its context. Its antigen is still unknown. It is unclear where the CDR3 begins or ends on the DNA, so no DNA is shown, and the CDR3 is as TCRdb lists it. The data are from a study of blood T cell repertoires in COVID-19 (dated by TCRdb to between 2020 and 2021). For the wider study: Samples from collaborators originated in the United States, Italy and Spain and spanned both the acute and convalescent phases of COVID-19. The prospective study material was composed of cDNA or gDNA derived from T cells, B-cell-depleted T cells, or PBMCs. Subjects who had been exposed to COVID-19, were actively infected with it, or had recovered from it provided the deeply sampled blood TCRbeta repertoires that made up the dataset. The repertoires were released in a freely available public database intended as a resource for research on the immune response to SARS-CoV-2. The samples were drawn from two sources: the first 160 participants of the ongoing ImmuneRACE study, and over 950 subjects contributed by 6 global collaborators. A de-identified subject ID, COVID-19 status, age in years and sex were almost always included in the sample metadata. Where HLA class I and class II types were available, the types were taken from metadata supplied by the sample provider, not from assay-based typing. Overall study outcomes, separate from this receptor: The amount of clinical and demographic metadata varied by source and participant and was provided uncurated.

The CDR3 covers 15 residues, taking in both the cysteine and the phenylalanine. CDR1 and CDR2 were assigned from the germline V gene as SGHRS and YFSETQ. The immunoSEQ Assay, a bias-controlled multiplex PCR, was used to amplify TCRbeta CDR3 regions from genomic DNA. On the study's bioinformatics: The number of nucleated cells in each sample was estimated by amplification of reference gene primers within the assay. To quantify the absolute abundance of each unique TCRbeta CDR3 rearrangement, sequence reads were collapsed and filtered. For each sample, productive Simpson clonality was calculated as the square root of Simpson's diversity index over productive rearrangements. TCRdb's version of the immuneACCESS table is confined to in-frame rearrangements and falls short of the full clone set. An unresolved V gene accounts for under half of the shortfall where checked; the remainder is of unknown origin. V, J and clone size are those of that table, while D and trimming were read from the DNA. This sample lists some 290,000 clones; around nine tenths were detected once. The ten largest clones capture 3.9% of the sample.

Participants in the prospective study were aged about 18 to 95 years, lived in 20 to 30 United States geographic areas, and enrolled through a virtual design. To assign participants to cohorts, the prospective study relied on clinical history that participants themselves reported in a screening survey and a study questionnaire. Exposed participants had been in contact with someone with a PCR-confirmed or clinician-diagnosed COVID-19 case within 2 weeks of study entry. In the prospective study, whole blood, serum and a nasopharyngeal or oropharyngeal swab were collected from each participant by mobile phlebotomists. Over a roughly two-month period, participants in the prospective study had the option of providing additional blood draws and questionnaires. Before DNA extraction, blood samples from the prospective study were shipped at room temperature or frozen.

The sequencing input was PBMCs or T cells enriched from blood (not recorded which). The clonotype was recovered from a woman in her thirties who had been exposed to COVID-19. The rearranged chain carries TRBV5-1 and TRBJ2-5; the table gives TRBD1 as D, unverified against the DNA. Here the CDR3 is given as CASSSSGAREETQYF.